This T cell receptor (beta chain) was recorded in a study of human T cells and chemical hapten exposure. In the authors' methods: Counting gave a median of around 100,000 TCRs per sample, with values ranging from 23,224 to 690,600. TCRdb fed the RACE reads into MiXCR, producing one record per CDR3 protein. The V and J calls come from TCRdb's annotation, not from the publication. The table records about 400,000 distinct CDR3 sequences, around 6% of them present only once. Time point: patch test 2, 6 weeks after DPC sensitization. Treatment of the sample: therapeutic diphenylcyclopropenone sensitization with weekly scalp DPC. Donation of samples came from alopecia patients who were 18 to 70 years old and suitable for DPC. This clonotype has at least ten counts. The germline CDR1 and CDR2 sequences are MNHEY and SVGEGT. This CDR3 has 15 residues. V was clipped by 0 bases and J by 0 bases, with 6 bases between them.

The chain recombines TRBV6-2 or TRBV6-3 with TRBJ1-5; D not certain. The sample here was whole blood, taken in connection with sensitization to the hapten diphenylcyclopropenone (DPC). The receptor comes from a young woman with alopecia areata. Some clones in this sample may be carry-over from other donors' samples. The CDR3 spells CASSYSSHSNQPQHF. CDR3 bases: TGTGCCAGCAGTTACTCCAGCCATAGCAATCAGCCCCAGCATTTT.